The 24 T cell receptor beta chains below were found in one sample sequenced in a study of cytomegalovirus exposure and HLA in healthy donors. PCR primers comprised 60 Vbeta and 13 Jbeta primers. Generated by immunoSEQ multiplex PCR, the TCRdb table keeps only in-frame clones and is missing some. The data show around 200,000 clones, 74% seen once. Sequencing was carried out using PBMCs. Receptors originate from a woman aged 25-40 years in good health and CMV-seropositive.

The genes are TRBV5-1 and TRBJ1-6, with 8 bases aligning to TRBD1. The CDR3 runs to 13 residues. CDR1 is SGHRS, CDR2 YFSETQ, per germline. V dropped 8 bases and J dropped 9; count of bases not matched to a gene: 7. The DNA of the CDR3 is TGCGCCAGTAAGACAGGGGAGGGTTCACCCCTCCACTTT. Amino acids: CASKTGEGSPLHF. The variable domain in full, with the rest retrieved from reference TRBV5-1 and TRBJ1-6, is KAGVTQTPRYLIKTRGQQVTLSCSPISGHRSVSWYQQTPGQGLQFLFEYFSETQRNKGNFPGRFSGRQFSNSRSEMNVSTLELGDSALYLCASKTGEGSPLHFGNGTRLTVT.

This clone was recorded many times. The V and J genes are TRBV10-2 and TRBJ2-7; D might be TRBD2 (5 bases). This CDR3 has 14 amino acids. V was shortened by 0 bases and J by 6 bases, with 12 bases between the two germline ends. Per germline, CDR1 WSHSY and CDR2 SAAADI. CDR3 DNA sequence: TGCGCCAGCAGTGAGTCGGGAGATGAGGTCGAGCAGTACTTC. Protein sequence: CASSESGDEVEQYF.

The V and J genes are TRBV6-6 and TRBJ1-4; D not certain. Looked up from germline, CDR1 is MNHNY and CDR2 is SVGAGI (reference sequence). The CDR3 runs to 14 residues. V lost 2 bases and J 4 bases, leaving 8 bases between the germline ends. Here the CDR3 reads CASSYKRDNEKLFF. The CDR3, as DNA: TGTGCCAGCAGTTACAAACGGGATAATGAAAAACTGTTTTTT.

The chain combines TRBV2 with TRBJ1-3; unclear D gene. The CDR3 runs to 14 residues. Germline assignment: CDR1 SNHLY and CDR2 FYNNEI. Trimming took off 7 bases at V and 0 bases at J, with 10 bases between the two ends. CDR3 bases: TGTGCCAGCATCGGCGGGGTCTCTGGAAACACCATATATTTT. As protein: CASIGGVSGNTIYF. The whole variable domain, remainder taken from reference TRBV2 and TRBJ1-3, is EPEVTQTPSHQVTQMGQEVILRCVPISNHLYFYWYRQILGQKVEFLVSFYNNEISEKSEIFDDQFSVERPDGSNFTLKIRSTKLEDSAMYFCASIGGVSGNTIYFGEGSWLTVV.

The chain couples TRBV7-2 to TRBJ2-7; TRBD2 matches 7 bases. The CDR3 is 16 residues long. Trimming at V came to 6 bases and at J to 0 bases, leaving 11 bases not matched to a gene. CDR1 and CDR2 (germline): SGHTA, FQGNSA. The CDR3 nucleotides read TGTGCCAGCAGATCTAAAGCGGGGCATAGCTCCTACGAGCAGTACTTC. Its translation is CASRSKAGHSSYEQYF. Full variable domain (remainder filled in from reference TRBV7-2 and TRBJ2-7): GAGVSQSPSNKVTEKGKDVELRCDPISGHTALYWYRQSLGQGLEFLIYFQGNSAPDKSGLPSDRFSAERTGGSVSTLTIQRTQQEDSAVYLCASRSKAGHSSYEQYFGPGTRLTVT.

The chain links TRBV28 to TRBJ2-1; D is perhaps TRBD1 (7 bases). The CDR3 totals 12 residues. Germline CDR1 and CDR2: MDHEN and SYDVKM. The CDR3 coding sequence is TGTTCCGCGGAGGGACAGAACAATGAGCAGTTCTTC. Translation: CSAEGQNNEQFF.

The gene calls are TRBV19 and TRBJ1-5; weak D call: TRBD1 (6 bases). V lost 3 bases, J lost 0 bases, and 15 bases lay in between. The germline V gene encodes CDR1 LNHDA and CDR2 SQIVND (reference sequence). The CDR3 is 17 residues long. The CDR3 nucleotides read TGTGCCAGTAGTATTCTGGGGACAAGTTATAGCAATCAGCCCCAGCATTTT. The encoded protein is CASSILGTSYSNQPQHF.

The chain uses TRBV5-6 and TRBJ2-1, with TRBD2 identical over 7 bases. This CDR3 is built from 15 residues. Germline CDR1 reads SGHDT; CDR2 reads YYEEEE. Trimming took 4 bases from V and 5 from J; bases not matched to a gene: 9. The CDR3, as DNA: TGTGCCAGCAGCCTGGTCGGGGGGTCCCACAATGAGCAGTTCTTC. Its translation is CASSLVGGSHNEQFF.

The chain couples TRBV11-2 to TRBJ1-1; a possible D gene is TRBD1 (6 bases). The ends were cut back, 5 bases at V and 3 bases at J, with 19 bases in the middle. CDR1 and CDR2 (germline): SGHAT, FQNNGV. The CDR3 is 16 residues long. In DNA, the CDR3 is TGTGCCAGCAGCCCGGGTGTCGGGGGGCAGGACACTGAAGCTTTCTTT. Its translation: CASSPGVGGQDTEAFF.

CDR3 amino acids: CASSRFRDTYNEQFF. The CDR3 DNA follows: TGTGCCAGCAGTCGATTCCGGGACACCTACAATGAGCAGTTCTTC. The gene calls are TRBV6-5 and TRBJ2-1; TRBD1 is a possible D gene (6 bases). This CDR3 spans 15 amino acids. The V gene lost 5 bases and the J gene lost 2 bases, with 13 bases spanning the gap. Germline values: CDR1 MNHEY, CDR2 SVGAGI.

V and J are TRBV6-1 and TRBJ1-6, with 8 bases identical to TRBD1. With V trimmed by 2 bases and J by 7 bases, 10 bases remained unmatched. The CDR3 is made up of 17 amino acids. CDR1 is MNHNS and CDR2 is SASEGT in the germline V gene. The CDR3 DNA is TGTGCCAGCAGTGAAAGACAGGGGACTCTTAAGAATTCACCCCTCCACTTT. As protein: CASSERQGTLKNSPLHF.

This clone was seen a few times. V usage is TRBV28 and J usage is TRBJ2-1; D gene uncertain. CDR3 length: 14 residues. Looked up from germline, CDR1 is MDHEN and CDR2 is SYDVKM. Trimming took off 5 bases at V and 0 bases at J, with 8 bases between the two ends. CDR3: CASSPLSSYNEQFF. The CDR3, as DNA: TGTGCCAGCAGTCCGCTTAGCTCCTACAATGAGCAGTTCTTC.

The chain is built from TRBV11-3 and TRBJ2-1, with 8 bases matching TRBD1. V lost 1 base, J lost 8 bases, and 7 bases stayed unmatched. The CDR3 has 15 residues. The germline CDR1 and CDR2 sequences are SGHNT and YENEEA. In DNA form, the CDR3 reads TGTGCCAGCAGCTTAGGCGGCAGGGGGCACGATGAGCAGTTCTTC. The encoded protein is CASSLGGRGHDEQFF.

This clone turned up a few times. The V and J genes are TRBV11-2 and TRBJ2-7; D is possibly TRBD2 (6 bases). The V end was cut by 1 base, the J end by 2 bases, with 12 bases between. The CDR3 is 15 residues long. From germline, CDR1 is SGHAT and CDR2 FQNNGV. The CDR3 sequence: CASSLAWRGTYEQYF. CDR3 DNA sequence: TGTGCCAGCAGCTTAGCGTGGCGGGGCACCTACGAGCAGTACTTC.

The chain joins TRBV28 to TRBJ2-7; 8 bases map to TRBD1. The CDR3 covers 15 residues. Germline CDR1 MDHEN, CDR2 SYDVKM. V shed 4 bases, J shed 2 bases, and the junction held 7 bases outside the gene matches. The CDR3 protein is CASSSRTGYTYEQYF. CDR3 coding DNA: TGTGCCAGCAGTTCTAGGACAGGGTATACCTACGAGCAGTACTTC.

A few counts support this clone. This chain links TRBV15 with TRBJ1-3; D unresolved. Trimming shortened V by 3 bases and J by 0 bases, and 15 bases separated the two germline ends. Germline loops: CDR1 LNHNV, CDR2 YYDKDF (reference sequence). This CDR3 has 17 residues. The CDR3 here is CATSSTRFRGSGNTIYF. The CDR3 DNA is TGTGCCACCAGCAGCACGCGATTCCGGGGCTCTGGAAACACCATATATTTT.

V is TRBV21-1 and J is TRBJ2-2; the DNA was not used to check the table's D call, TRBD1. TRBV21-1 is a pseudogene. This CDR3 has 15 residues. The CDR3 DNA sequence: TGTGCCAGCAGCTGCAGGGACAGGGACCCCGGGGAGCTGTTTTTT. It specifies CASSCRDRDPGELFF.

This clone was seen only a few times. J is TRBJ2-5 and V is TRBV11-2; TRBD2 matches at 13 bases. Germline lookup yields CDR1 SGHAT and CDR2 FQNNGV. The CDR3 consists of 15 residues. V was pared by 2 bases and J by 5 bases, with 2 bases of the junction left unmatched. The CDR3: CASSLTTSGRETQYF. CDR3 coding DNA: TGTGCCAGCAGCTTAACGACTAGCGGGAGGGAGACCCAGTACTTC.

This rearrangement joins TRBV11-2 to TRBJ2-7; TRBD2 matches at 7 bases. The CDR3 runs 15 residues. V gave up 4 bases and J gave up 3 bases; unmatched junction bases: 9. Germline values: CDR1 SGHAT, CDR2 FQNNGV. CDR3 in amino acids: CASSSWPGGGYEQYF. CDR3 DNA sequence: TGTGCCAGCAGCTCCTGGCCGGGGGGAGGCTACGAGCAGTACTTC.

A few counts support this clone. This chain links TRBV28 with TRBJ1-5; D ambiguous. CDR3 length: 10 residues. Germline loops: CDR1 MDHEN, CDR2 SYDVKM. V gave up 6 bases and J gave up 10 bases, with 7 bases separating them. The CDR3 loop reads CASSIKPQHF. CDR3 nucleotide sequence: TGTGCCAGCAGCATCAAACCCCAGCATTTT.

This clone has just one count. This chain uses TRBV7-7 with TRBJ2-5, with 8 bases aligning to TRBD1. V trimming: 10 bases; J trimming: 5 bases; junction bases outside the gene matches: 9. Germline values: CDR1 SSHAT, CDR2 FNYEAQ (reference sequence). The CDR3 consists of 13 residues. The CDR3 region has the DNA TGTGCCATTAAACAGGGGGTAGGGGAGACCCAGTACTTC. Protein: CAIKQGVGETQYF.

The chain carries TRBV5-1 and TRBJ2-5; 9 bases match TRBD2. In germline, CDR1 is SGHRS, CDR2 YFSETQ. The CDR3 is made up of 18 amino acids. Trimming at V came to 1 base and at J to 5 bases, leaving 15 bases not matched to a gene. The CDR3, as DNA: TGCGCCAGCAGCTTGTATGGACTAGCGTTCGAGGAGGGGGAGACCCAGTACTTC. Amino acids: CASSLYGLAFEEGETQYF.

The chain carries TRBV7-9 and TRBJ1-1; the match to TRBD1 covers 10 bases. The CDR3 is 16 residues long. From germline, CDR1 is SEHNR and CDR2 FQNEAQ (reference sequence). V lost 7 bases and J lost 4; bases outside the gene matches: 12. CDR3 sequence reads: CASNKGQGRGGTEAFF. CDR3 coding DNA: TGTGCCAGCAACAAGGGACAGGGGAGGGGGGGCACTGAAGCTTTCTTT. Based on the CDR3 plus reference TRBV7-9 and TRBJ1-1, the full variable domain is DTGVSQNPRHKITKRGQNVTFRCDPISEHNRLYWYRQTLGQGPEFLTYFQNEAQLEKSRLLSDRFSAERPKGSFSTLEIQRTEQGDSAMYLCASNKGQGRGGTEAFFGQGTRLTVV.

The V and J genes are TRBV6-4 and TRBJ2-6; 9 bases are shared with TRBD1. In germline, CDR1 is MRHNA, CDR2 SNTAGT. V lost 11 bases, J lost 1 base, and 6 bases stayed unmatched. The CDR3 sequence is 15 residues long. The CDR3 region is CAGRDRASGANVLTF. The CDR3 coding sequence is TGTGCCGGTAGGGACAGGGCTTCTGGGGCCAACGTCCTGACTTTC.